One and the same sample provided the 3 T cell receptor beta chains below, sequenced in a study of T cell repertoires in cytomegalovirus infection. Using its own MiXCR run on the reads, TCRdb lists one record per CDR3 protein. The profile shows nearly 450,000 distinct CDR3 sequences, roughly 31% of them singletons. Material: PBMCs. All receptors derive from a human donor in good health (CMV status not recorded). Some clones in this sample may be carry-over from other donors' samples.

A remark on this clonotype: An end of the junction does not agree with germline; a read error may underlie this. The chain joins TRBV7-9 to TRBJ2-1; D is possibly TRBD1 or TRBD2 (5 bases each). The length of the CDR3 is 16 residues. The germline CDR1 and CDR2 sequences are SEHNR and FQNEAQ (reference sequence). The CDR3 DNA is TGTGCCAGCAGCCCTCCGGGACCGGAGGCCTACAATGAGCCGTTCTTC. As protein: CASSPPGPEAYNEPFF.

Of note for this clonotype: The junction departs from germline at one end; a sequencing error may be responsible. The rearrangement uses TRBV4-1 and TRBJ1-2, with a weak D call TRBD1 (5 bases). Germline assignment: CDR1 MGHRA and CDR2 YSYEKL. The CDR3 is 14 amino acids. CDR3 bases: TGCGCCAGCAGACAAGTGGGGGGGAACTATGGCTACACCTTC. It translates to CASRQVGGNYGYTF.

This clonotype has just a few counts. This sequence joins TRBV6-1 and TRBJ2-5; weak D call: TRBD1 (6 bases). This CDR3 has 16 residues. Germline V gene data show CDR1 as MNHNS and CDR2 as SASEGT. V lost 6 bases and J lost 5, with 22 bases in between. CDR3 sequence (DNA): TGTGCCAGCAGCTCACCATTGACAGGTTGGGGTGAGACCCAGTACTTC. This translates into CASSSPLTGWGETQYF.